The T cell receptor (beta chain) described here comes from a study of T cell changes during pregnancy in multiple sclerosis. The germline V and J ends were trimmed by 0 bases and 0 bases, with 6 bases remaining between them. Germline CDR1 reads KGHSH; CDR2 reads LQKENI. The CDR3 has 15 residues. About this clone itself: Distinct nucleotide sequences in the sample also encode this CDR3.

Measured with immunoSEQ multiplex PCR; TCRdb has only the in-frame clones, and not every one. The repertoire holds about 40,000 clones, 80% to 95% seen once, with around 0.41% in the top ten. The material sequenced was CD4+ T cells from peripheral blood mononuclear cells, taken in the third trimester of pregnancy. V and J are TRBV18 and TRBJ2-1; D gene uncertain. The sequence came from a female donor with multiple sclerosis, enrolled in a pregnancy study. The CDR3 is CASSPPGSSYNEQFF. For the CDR3, the DNA is TGTGCCAGCTCACCACCGGGCAGCTCCTACAATGAGCAGTTCTTC.